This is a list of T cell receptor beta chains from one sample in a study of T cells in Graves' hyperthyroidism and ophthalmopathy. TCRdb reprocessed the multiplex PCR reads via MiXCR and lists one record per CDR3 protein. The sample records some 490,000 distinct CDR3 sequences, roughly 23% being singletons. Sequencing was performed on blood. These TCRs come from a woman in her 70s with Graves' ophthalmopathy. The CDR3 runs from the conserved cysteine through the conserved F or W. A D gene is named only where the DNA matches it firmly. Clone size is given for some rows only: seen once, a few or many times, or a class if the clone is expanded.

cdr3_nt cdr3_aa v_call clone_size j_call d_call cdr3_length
TGCGCCAGCAGCTTGGGTGGCGCCGAGCAGAATGAGCAGTTCTTC CASSLGGAEQNEQFF TRBV5-1 few TRBJ2-1 . 15
TGTGCCAGCAGTTTATCGGGACAGACCTACGAGCAGTACTTC CASSLSGQTYEQYF TRBV27 many TRBJ2-7 TRBD1 14
TGCGCCAGCAGCTTGGGGCAGGTCTCCTACGAGCAGTACTTC CASSLGQVSYEQYF TRBV5-1 . TRBJ2-7 . 14
TGTGCGGTGAACTGGGGTGCGAACACTGAAGCTTTCTTT CAVNWGANTEAFF TRBV30 many TRBJ1-1 . 13
TGTGCCAGCAAACCGGGACTGAACACAGATACGCAGTATTTT CASKPGLNTDTQYF TRBV6-1 few TRBJ2-3 . 14
TGTGCCAGCAGCTTACGGACTAGCGGGCCTGCCGATGAGCAGTTCTTC CASSLRTSGPADEQFF TRBV7-9 many TRBJ2-1 TRBD2 16
TGTGCCTGGAGTTTAGGGGGCCCAGGTGAAAAACTGTTTTTT CAWSLGGPGEKLFF TRBV30 . TRBJ1-4 TRBD1 14
TGTGCCAGCAGTCCTCCGGGACTCGTAGATTCACCCCTCCACTTT CASSPPGLVDSPLHF TRBV28 few TRBJ1-6 . 15
TGCGCCAGCAGCTTGTCGGGAGTGGAAACCGGGGAGCTGTTTTTT CASSLSGVETGELFF TRBV5-1 . TRBJ2-2 . 15
TGTGCCAGCAGCTTGACGACCGGTACGCAGTATTTT CASSLTTGTQYF TRBV7-9 . TRBJ2-3 . 12
TGTGCCAGTAGTACACGGGCCTTAACTAACTATGGCTACACCTTC CASSTRALTNYGYTF TRBV19 . TRBJ1-2 . 15
TGTGCCAGCAGCTTAGTAGACGGCATCACTGAAGCTTTCTTT CASSLVDGITEAFF TRBV11-2 many TRBJ1-1 . 14
TGTGCCAGCAGTTCACTCAATAGCGGGAGGCCTTACGAGCAGTACTTC CASSSLNSGRPYEQYF TRBV6-5 few TRBJ2-7 TRBD2 16
TGTGCCAGTAGGAGGGTGGGGACCACTGAAGCTTTCTTT CASRRVGTTEAFF TRBV19 . TRBJ1-1 . 13
TGTGCCAGCAGCCCGACTTTTCCCTCCTACGAGCAGTACTTC CASSPTFPSYEQYF TRBV7-2 . TRBJ2-7 . 14
TGTGCCACCGTTGCCGTAACCGGGGAGCTGTTTTTT CATVAVTGELFF TRBV24-1 many TRBJ2-2 . 12
TGTGCCAGCAGTTTATGGGGTAACCAAGAGACCCAGTACTTC CASSLWGNQETQYF TRBV27 . TRBJ2-5 . 14
TGTGCCAGCAGTGCTACGCTAGGTACTGAGCAGTTCTTC CASSATLGTEQFF TRBV27 once TRBJ2-1 . 13
TGTGCCAGCAGGCCCTACAGGGTTCGGTTCTACGAGCAGTACTTC CASRPYRVRFYEQYF TRBV27 . TRBJ2-7 . 15
TGTGCCACCGGACAGCGGAATTGGATTGAAGCTTTCTTT CATGQRNWIEAFF TRBV6-1 many TRBJ1-1 . 13